The next 19 T cell receptor beta chains were all read from a single sample in a study of blood T cells in healthy people across ages. Through a sample-barcoded 5' primer and a J-beta primer mix, a second PCR was run for about 6 to 12 cycles. TCRdb reprocessed the 5' RACE reads via MiXCR and lists one record per CDR3 protein. Of approximately 810,000 distinct CDR3 sequences in the sample, about 30% were seen once. The material sequenced was blood. The receptor set was obtained from a woman of 80 years or more in good health.

The V and J genes are TRBV7-9 and TRBJ2-7; 10 nucleotides line up with TRBD1. Looked up from germline, CDR1 is SEHNR and CDR2 is FQNEAQ (reference sequence). V lost 5 bases, J lost 7 bases, and 8 bases stayed unmatched. The CDR3 loop spans 14 amino acids. Here the CDR3 DNA reads TGTGCCAGCAGCGCGGGGACAGGGGCGGGGGAGCAGTACTTC. Protein product: CASSAGTGAGEQYF.

This clonotype was seen many times. J is TRBJ1-1 and V is TRBV7-2, with unresolved D. Per the germline V gene, CDR1 is SGHTA and CDR2 is FQGNSA. The ends were cut back, 1 base at V and 0 bases at J, with 9 bases in the middle. The CDR3 has 15 residues. In nucleotides, the CDR3 is TGTGCCAGCAGCTTAGGGCAGCTCCTGAACACTGAAGCTTTCTTT. Protein sequence: CASSLGQLLNTEAFF.

This clonotype was observed many times. The rearrangement uses TRBV3-1 and TRBJ2-1, with TRBD2 identical over 16 bases. Germline CDR1 and CDR2: LGHDT and YNNKEL (reference sequence). The CDR3 runs 17 residues. V was pared by 3 bases and J by 3 bases, with 2 bases of the junction left unmatched. The CDR3 DNA follows: TGTGCCAGCAGCCAGGGACTAGCGGGGGGGTTCTACAATGAGCAGTTCTTC. Translated, it gives CASSQGLAGGFYNEQFF.

The chain links TRBV3-1 to TRBJ2-2; D might be TRBD1 or TRBD2, each matching 5 bases. Trimming removed 4 bases from V and 1 base from J, with 13 bases in between. Germline V gene lookup returns CDR1 LGHDT and CDR2 YNNKEL (reference sequence). The CDR3 sequence is 16 residues long. The CDR3 sequence: CASSLRGRENTGELFF. DNA for the CDR3: TGTGCCAGCAGCCTCCGGGGCAGGGAGAACACCGGGGAGCTGTTTTTT.

There are many counts of this clonotype. This sequence joins TRBV7-6 and TRBJ1-4; D is undetermined. This CDR3 has 15 amino acids. V lost 2 bases and J 5 bases, leaving 12 bases between the germline ends. CDR1 and CDR2 from the germline V gene are SGHVS and FNYEAQ. The CDR3: CASSLTNIGNEKLFF. In DNA form, the CDR3 reads TGTGCCAGCAGCTTAACGAACATTGGAAATGAAAAACTGTTTTTT.

This clonotype was observed many times. V is TRBV4-2 and J is TRBJ2-3; D may match TRBD1 or TRBD2 (6 bases each). Germline assignment: CDR1 LGHNA and CDR2 YNFKEQ. CDR3 size: 14 residues. With 0 bases removed from V and 4 bases from J, the gap between germline ends came to 8 bases. CDR3 nucleotides: TGTGCCAGCAGCCAAGAGGAGGGGGCAGATACGCAGTATTTT. This sequence encodes CASSQEEGADTQYF.

This clonotype was seen repeatedly, ten times or more. The chain is built from TRBV11-2 and TRBJ2-1; 16 positions match TRBD2. With 4 bases clipped from V and 15 bases from J, the junction kept 9 bases outside the gene matches. Looked up from germline, CDR1 is SGHAT and CDR2 is FQNNGV. CDR3 length: 15 residues. CDR3 loop: CASSWGTSGGALPFF. The DNA of the CDR3 is TGTGCCAGCAGCTGGGGGACTAGCGGGGGGGCATTGCCGTTCTTC.

The chain is built from TRBV20-1 and TRBJ2-5; 9 bases align to TRBD1. The end of the DNA aligns better with TRBJ2-7, so the J call may be wrong. Germline CDR1 and CDR2: DFQATT and SNEGSKA (reference sequence). The CDR3 has 15 residues. Here the CDR3 reads CSARATTGGFYEQYF. In nucleotides, the CDR3 is TGCAGTGCTAGAGCTACGACAGGGGGTTTCTACGAGCAGTACTTC.

This clonotype came up many times. The chain couples TRBV20-1 to TRBJ2-3; 9 bases are a match to TRBD2. Per germline, CDR1 DFQATT and CDR2 SNEGSKA (reference sequence). This CDR3 is 14 amino acids long. V gave up 3 bases and J gave up 8 bases; unmatched junction bases: 9. CDR3 residues: CSASASGAAVTQYF. CDR3 DNA sequence: TGCAGTGCTAGTGCTAGCGGGGCCGCAGTTACGCAGTATTTT.

This clonotype has more than one count but fewer than ten. A much larger clone is a single base away; this may be a read error. This chain uses TRBV6-2 or TRBV6-3 with TRBJ2-1; TRBD2 aligns across 11 bases. The CDR3 is 18 residues long. The germline V gene encodes CDR1 MNHEY and CDR2 SVGEGT. J gave up 13 bases and V 4 bases, and 21 bases lay outside the gene matches. For the CDR3, the DNA is TGTGCCAGCAGTTTCCAGCTAGCGGGGGGCTCCCAGTGGGAGACCCAGTTCTTC. Its protein is CASSFQLAGGSQWETQFF.

This clonotype was seen ten or more times. The gene calls are TRBV12-3 or TRBV12-4 and TRBJ2-1; the D gene is possibly TRBD2 (5 bases). This CDR3 has 15 amino acids. V gave up 5 bases and J gave up 2 bases, with 13 bases separating them. Here the CDR3 reads CASSPGGSAYNEQFF. The CDR3 region has the DNA TGTGCCAGCAGTCCCGGCGGGTCCGCCTACAATGAGCAGTTCTTC.

This clonotype was seen at least ten times. CDR3 sequence (DNA): TGCAGTGCTAGAGTGGTCCCGGGGGGAAACAATGAGCAGTTCTTC. Its translation is CSARVVPGGNNEQFF. J is TRBJ2-1 and V is TRBV20-1, with TRBD2 matching over 7 bases. The V segment lost 1 base and the J segment 5 bases; nucleotides outside the gene matches: 8. Per germline, CDR1 DFQATT and CDR2 SNEGSKA (reference sequence). The CDR3 loop spans 15 amino acids.

This sequence joins TRBV19 and TRBJ1-1, with D tentatively TRBD1 (5 bases). CDR3 length: 12 amino acids. Per the germline V gene, CDR1 is LNHDA and CDR2 is SQIVND (reference sequence). Deletions cut 7 bases from V and 3 bases from J, with 9 bases between. CDR3 loop: CASKEGYTEAFF. The CDR3, as DNA: TGTGCCAGTAAAGAGGGGTACACTGAAGCTTTCTTT.

This clonotype occurred a few times. Since a much larger clone is just one base distant, this may be a read error. The V call is TRBV20-1, the J call TRBJ2-1, with TRBD2 matching 7 bases. The J call is uncertain, as TRBJ2-7 better fits the DNA end. This CDR3 comprises 17 residues. The germline CDR1 and CDR2 sequences are DFQATT and SNEGSKA (reference sequence). The CDR3 DNA sequence: TGCAGTGCTAGAACCTCCACGGCGGGGGTCTCTTACAATGAGCAGTACTTC. This encodes CSARTSTAGVSYNEQYF.

This clonotype has ten or more counts. The V gene is TRBV14, the J gene TRBJ1-2; D unclear. Trimming pared 1 base from V and 2 bases from J, leaving 8 bases between. This CDR3 spans 14 amino acids. CDR1 is SGHDN, CDR2 FVKESK, per germline. The CDR3 is CASSQGVGNYGYTF. The CDR3 bases are TGTGCCAGCAGCCAAGGCGTAGGAAACTATGGCTACACCTTC.

J is TRBJ1-5 and V is TRBV9; D gene unclear. Trimming removed 0 bases from V and 4 bases from J, with 11 bases in between. The CDR3 sequence is 15 residues long. Germline V gene sequence: CDR1 SGDLS, CDR2 YYNGEE. The CDR3, as DNA: TGTGCCAGCAGCGTAGGAAATTCACGGAATCAGCCCCAGCATTTT. Translating it yields CASSVGNSRNQPQHF.

V usage is TRBV7-9 and J usage is TRBJ2-5, with TRBD2 identical over 8 bases. CDR3 length: 15 amino acids. The junction had 14 bases not matched to a gene; V was cut back by 5 bases and J by 9 bases. Per the germline V gene, CDR1 is SEHNR and CDR2 is FQNEAQ (reference sequence). DNA of the CDR3: TGTGCCAGCAGCCTTAGCGGGGCCCCTAGGGAGGCCCAGTACTTC. It specifies CASSLSGAPREAQYF.

In this sample, this clonotype turned up many times. The V and J genes are TRBV29-1 and TRBJ2-3; TRBD2 agrees at 9 bases. Trimming at V came to 0 bases and at J to 3 bases, leaving 10 bases not matched to a gene. The CDR3 consists of 17 residues. Germline CDR1 is SQVTM and CDR2 is ANQGSEA. The CDR3 DNA reads TGCAGCGTTGAAGATAGGGGCGGGGGGGCCCTAACAGATACGCAGTATTTT. As protein: CSVEDRGGGALTDTQYF.

This clonotype was observed many times. This chain links TRBV2 with TRBJ2-4; the D gene is possibly TRBD2 (5 bases). The CDR3 has 14 amino acids. The V end lost 0 bases, the J end lost 14 bases, and 17 bases lay between the germline ends. Germline-derived CDR1 and CDR2 are SNHLY and FYNNEI. CDR3 amino acids: CASSEALPTGTEYF. Written as DNA, the CDR3 is TGTGCCAGCAGTGAAGCGCTACCCACGGGAACTGAGTACTTC.